This T cell receptor beta chain was identified during a study of cytomegalovirus exposure and HLA in healthy donors. Vbeta (60) and Jbeta (13) primers were used in the PCR. As handled by the study authors: In a later analysis, 80 million or so unique TCR beta chains included roughly 11 million shared by two or more donors. Sequencing used immunoSEQ multiplex PCR; TCRdb keeps in-frame clones, though not all of them. The V and J calls and clone size come from that table; D and trimming were worked out from the DNA. This listing includes around 200,000 clones. Germline V gene lookup returns CDR1 MDHEN and CDR2 SYDVKM. J lost 8 bases, V lost 5 bases, and 5 bases had no gene match. CDR3 length equals 14 residues.

The specimen sequenced was PBMCs. The chain is built from TRBV28 and TRBJ1-4; 10 bases agree with TRBD1. The clonotype originates from a girl aged 2-10 years in good health and CMV-seropositive. DNA for the CDR3: TGTGCCAGCAGTAGACAGGGGGCATGGGAAAAACTGTTTTTT. It encodes CASSRQGAWEKLFF. Together with reference TRBV28 and TRBJ1-4, the CDR3 gives the full variable domain: DVKVTQSSRYLVKRTGEKVFLECVQDMDHENMFWYRQDPGLGLRLIYFSYDVKMKEKGDIPEGYSVSREKKERFSLILESASTNQTSMYLCASSRQGAWEKLFFGSGTQLSVL.